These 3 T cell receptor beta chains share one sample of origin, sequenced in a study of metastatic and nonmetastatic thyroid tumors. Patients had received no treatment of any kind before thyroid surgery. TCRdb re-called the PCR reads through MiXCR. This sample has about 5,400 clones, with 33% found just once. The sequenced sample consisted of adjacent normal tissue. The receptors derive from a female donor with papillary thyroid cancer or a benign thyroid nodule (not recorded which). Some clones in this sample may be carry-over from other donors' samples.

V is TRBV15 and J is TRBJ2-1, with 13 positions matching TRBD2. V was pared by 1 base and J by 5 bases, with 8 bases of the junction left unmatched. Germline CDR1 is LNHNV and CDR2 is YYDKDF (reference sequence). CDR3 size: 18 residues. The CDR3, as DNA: TGTGCCACCAGCAGAGGGACTAGCGGGAGTTGTCCACACAATGAGCAGTTCTTC. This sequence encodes CATSRGTSGSCPHNEQFF.

The CDR3 loop reads CASSERGLLRDEQFF. In DNA form, the CDR3 reads TGTGCCAGCAGTGAACGGGGACTCTTACGAGATGAGCAGTTCTTC. The chain carries TRBV2 and TRBJ2-1; tentative D call: TRBD2 (6 bases). Trimming removed 2 bases at V and 8 bases at J, with 16 bases between. The germline CDR1 and CDR2 sequences are SNHLY and FYNNEI. The CDR3 is 15 amino acids. The full variable domain, with the rest looked up from reference TRBV2 and TRBJ2-1, is EPEVTQTPSHQVTQMGQEVILRCVPISNHLYFYWYRQILGQKVEFLVSFYNNEISEKSEIFDDQFSVERPDGSNFTLKIRSTKLEDSAMYFCASSERGLLRDEQFFGPGTRLTVL.

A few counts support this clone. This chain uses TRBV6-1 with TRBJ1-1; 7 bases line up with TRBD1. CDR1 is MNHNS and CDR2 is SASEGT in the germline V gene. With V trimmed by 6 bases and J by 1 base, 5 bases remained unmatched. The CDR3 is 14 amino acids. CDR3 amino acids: CASRPRTGNTEAFF. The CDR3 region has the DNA TGTGCCAGCAGGCCCAGGACAGGGAACACTGAAGCTTTCTTT.